The 17 T cell receptor beta chains below were found in one sample sequenced in a study of read filtering for tumor transcriptome and immune sequencing. Molecular barcoded adaptors covering alpha/delta and beta/gamma chains were used on around 370 ng RNA. Each CDR3 protein is one row after TCRdb ran MiXCR on the reads. The repertoire holds 35,000 to 40,000 distinct CDR3 sequences, with roughly 13% as singletons. Sequencing was performed on a population of CD138-negative cells sorted from bone marrow. Source of these receptors: a donor at least 40 years old with multiple myeloma.

There are many counts of this clonotype. The chain joins TRBV5-1 to TRBJ2-1; the D call may be TRBD1 or TRBD2 (5 bases each). This CDR3 is built from 15 residues. Germline CDR1 and CDR2: SGHRS and YFSETQ. V gave up 3 bases and J gave up 7 bases, with 17 bases separating them. The CDR3 DNA reads TGCGCCAGCAGCTGGACCGGGACGCTAAGGAATGAGCAGTTCTTC. Its protein product is CASSWTGTLRNEQFF.

The chain recombines TRBV20-1 with TRBJ2-2; possible D gene TRBD2, 6 bases. The CDR3 loop spans 13 amino acids. Germline V gives CDR1 DFQATT, CDR2 SNEGSKA (reference sequence). The V end was cut by 5 bases, the J end by 1 base, with 8 bases between. The CDR3 protein is CSAPSENTGELFF. DNA of the CDR3: TGCAGTGCTCCTAGCGAGAACACCGGGGAGCTGTTTTTT.

This clonotype has a count of ten or more. The J gene is TRBJ1-1, the V gene TRBV7-2; unclear D gene. This CDR3 is built from 14 residues. Deletions cut 2 bases from V and 6 bases from J, with 13 bases between. The germline CDR1 and CDR2 sequences are SGHTA and FQGNSA. CDR3 sequence: CASSLPAERAEAFF. For the CDR3, the DNA is TGTGCCAGCAGCTTACCGGCCGAACGGGCTGAAGCTTTCTTT. The variable domain in full, completed from reference TRBV7-2 and TRBJ1-1, reads GAGVSQSPSNKVTEKGKDVELRCDPISGHTALYWYRQSLGQGLEFLIYFQGNSAPDKSGLPSDRFSAERTGGSVSTLTIQRTQQEDSAVYLCASSLPAERAEAFFGQGTRLTVV.

CDR3 nucleotide sequence: TGCAGTGCTTATAGGACTAGCGGACTGACGGTCAATGAGCAGTTCTTC. This translates into CSAYRTSGLTVNEQFF. The genes are TRBV20-1 and TRBJ2-1, with 10 bases identical to TRBD2. The CDR3 has 16 residues. Germline V gene sequence: CDR1 DFQATT, CDR2 SNEGSKA (reference sequence). Germline trimming cut 5 bases from V and 6 bases from J; bases unmatched to any gene: 13.

This clonotype occurred a few times. A read error is possible here, since a much larger clone lies one base away. This rearrangement joins TRBV30 to TRBJ2-1; D perhaps matches TRBD1 (5 bases). This CDR3 has 13 residues. From germline, CDR1 is GTSNPN and CDR2 SVGIG (reference sequence). V was clipped by 1 base and J by 9 bases, with 13 bases between them. CDR3 in DNA: TGTGCCTGGAGTGACAGGACATGGAGTGAGCAGTTCTTC. Translation: CAWSDRTWSEQFF.

The chain couples TRBV19 to TRBJ1-5; 7 bases are a match to TRBD1. Germline-derived CDR1 and CDR2 are LNHDA and SQIVND (reference sequence). The CDR3 totals 17 residues. V dropped 5 bases and J dropped 2; count of bases not matched to a gene: 12. CDR3 region: CASSSGGQVSRNQPQHF. In DNA, the CDR3 is TGTGCCAGTAGTTCAGGAGGACAGGTCTCCCGCAATCAGCCCCAGCATTTT.

The J gene is TRBJ2-2, the V gene TRBV29-1, with no clear D. The ends were cut back, 3 bases at V and 1 base at J, with 9 bases in the middle. CDR3 length: 14 residues. The V gene's germline CDR1 is SQVTM and CDR2 ANQGSEA. Here the CDR3 DNA reads TGCAGCGTTGAGGCCTTGGAGAACACCGGGGAGCTGTTTTTT. Translating gives CSVEALENTGELFF.

The table lists this clonotype with many counts. The V gene is TRBV19, the J gene TRBJ2-5; 9 nucleotides line up with TRBD2. Trimming removed 2 bases from V and 3 bases from J; junction bases left unmatched: 7. CDR1 is LNHDA, CDR2 SQIVND, per germline (reference sequence). This CDR3 has 16 amino acids. CDR3 sequence reads: CASSIRASGKEETQYF. CDR3 bases: TGTGCCAGTAGTATACGCGCTAGCGGGAAAGAAGAGACCCAGTACTTC.

This clonotype showed up many times. V gene TRBV2 combines with J gene TRBJ2-7; D ambiguous. Trimming took 7 bases from V and 0 from J, leaving 16 bases between them. This CDR3 is 15 amino acids long. Per germline, CDR1 SNHLY and CDR2 FYNNEI. CDR3 sequence reads: CASIPTRSSSYEQYF. The CDR3 region has the DNA TGTGCCAGCATACCTACACGATCAAGCTCCTACGAGCAGTACTTC.

The chain uses TRBV7-2 and TRBJ2-7; D is unclear. The CDR3 is 13 residues long. Trimming removed 4 bases from V and 4 bases from J, with 11 bases in between. Germline-derived CDR1 and CDR2 are SGHTA and FQGNSA. CDR3 DNA: TGTGCCAGCAGCTCGTGGACCTCTTACGAGCAGTACTTC. Protein: CASSSWTSYEQYF.

V and J are TRBV5-6 and TRBJ2-2; D gene ambiguous. Trimming stripped 4 bases from V and 6 bases from J, with 10 bases between. The CDR3 extends over 13 amino acids. Germline CDR1 is SGHDT and CDR2 is YYEEEE. The DNA of the CDR3 is TGTGCCAGCAGCAGGGTTTGGGCCGGGGAGCTGTTTTTT. It specifies CASSRVWAGELFF.

The sample holds many counts of this clonotype. V is TRBV2 and J is TRBJ2-1, with TRBD1 matching 11 bases. Trimming took 8 bases from V and 3 from J; bases not matched to a gene: 6. The CDR3 is 15 amino acids. The germline gives CDR1 SNHLY, CDR2 FYNNEI. CDR3 sequence reads: CASEGQGVLYNEQFF. CDR3 nucleotides: TGTGCCAGCGAGGGACAGGGGGTTCTCTACAATGAGCAGTTCTTC. The full variable domain, with the rest looked up from reference TRBV2 and TRBJ2-1, is EPEVTQTPSHQVTQMGQEVILRCVPISNHLYFYWYRQILGQKVEFLVSFYNNEISEKSEIFDDQFSVERPDGSNFTLKIRSTKLEDSAMYFCASEGQGVLYNEQFFGPGTRLTVL.

This clonotype has a count of ten or more. The genes are TRBV7-2 and TRBJ1-2; 7 positions match TRBD1. With V trimmed by 4 bases and J by 2 bases, 7 bases remained unmatched. This CDR3 comprises 15 residues. CDR1 is SGHTA and CDR2 is FQGNSA in the germline V gene. The CDR3 DNA sequence: TGTGCCAGCAGCTCTTCCGGGACAGACAACTATGGCTACACCTTC. Its translation is CASSSSGTDNYGYTF.

This clonotype was counted many times. The V gene is TRBV20-1, the J gene TRBJ2-7; D gene unclear. The CDR3 runs 14 residues. Per germline, CDR1 DFQATT and CDR2 SNEGSKA (reference sequence). The V end lost 3 bases, the J end lost 0 bases, and 12 bases lay between the germline ends. This CDR3 is CSASGSAFSYEQYF. The CDR3 region has the DNA TGCAGTGCTAGTGGGTCAGCCTTCTCCTACGAGCAGTACTTC.

This clonotype occurred many times. The chain has TRBV11-2 and TRBJ2-7; 8 nucleotides match TRBD2. V lost 6 bases to trimming and J lost 6 bases; unmatched junction nucleotides: 13. The CDR3 length is 15 residues. From germline, CDR1 is SGHAT and CDR2 FQNNGV. The CDR3 protein is CASSSAGLALAEQYF. The DNA for the CDR3 is TGTGCCAGCAGTAGCGCTGGACTAGCTTTAGCCGAGCAGTACTTC.

This clonotype was observed at least ten times. The chain carries TRBV5-6 and TRBJ2-1; 9 bases map to TRBD2. V gave up 0 bases and J gave up 10 bases; unmatched junction bases: 8. In germline, CDR1 is SGHDT, CDR2 YYEEEE. The CDR3 has 15 amino acids. DNA of the CDR3: TGTGCCAGCAGCTTGGGGGTCGCGGGAGGGTTGGAGCAGTTCTTC. Its protein product is CASSLGVAGGLEQFF.

This clonotype was detected ten times or more. The chain carries TRBV29-1 and TRBJ1-1, with TRBD1 matching over 10 bases. V dropped 6 bases and J dropped 4; count of bases not matched to a gene: 8. This CDR3 is built from 14 residues. Per the germline V gene, CDR1 is SQVTM and CDR2 is ANQGSEA. CDR3 nucleotides: TGCAGCGTCGCAACGGGACAGGGGTTCACTGAAGCTTTCTTT. It encodes CSVATGQGFTEAFF.